A selection of T cell receptor beta chains follows, all from one sample in a study of identical twins. One entry per CDR3 protein results from TCRdb running MiXCR on the 5' RACE reads. The data contain approximately 210,000 distinct CDR3 sequences, 6.5% of them singletons. The same sample was also used in a study of T cells expressing NK-cell markers.

Sequenced material: CD8+ T cells sorted from blood. The receptors were sampled from a woman between 18 and 29 years old in good health. Both conserved end residues are trimmed from each CDR3. The D gene is left open where the match is weak.

J gene: TRBJ2-2
D gene: TRBD1
V gene: TRBV6-1
CDR3 protein: ASWTGAAGELF

J gene: TRBJ1-4
D gene: -
V gene: TRBV5-6
CDR3 protein: ASSLGPGEDEKLF

J gene: TRBJ2-3
D gene: -
V gene: TRBV7-2
CDR3 protein: ASSPLRLATTDTQY

J gene: TRBJ2-1
D gene: -
V gene: TRBV10-3
CDR3 protein: AISDLSGYNEQF

J gene: TRBJ1-6
D gene: -
V gene: TRBV7-6
CDR3 protein: ASSSVEGVGSPLH

J gene: TRBJ2-7
D gene: -
V gene: TRBV20-1
CDR3 protein: SARDDRTSYEQY

J gene: TRBJ1-2
D gene: TRBD1
V gene: TRBV7-9
CDR3 protein: ASSISTGGTGYGYT

J gene: TRBJ2-7
D gene: -
V gene: TRBV5-6
CDR3 protein: ASRRTGANYEQY

J gene: TRBJ2-1
D gene: -
V gene: TRBV11-3
CDR3 protein: ASSLLKRSGEQF

J gene: TRBJ2-1
D gene: -
V gene: TRBV6-1
CDR3 protein: ASSEADLWGHEQF

J gene: TRBJ2-5
D gene: -
V gene: TRBV2
CDR3 protein: ASSDGGPQETQY

J gene: TRBJ1-2
D gene: -
V gene: TRBV7-9
CDR3 protein: ASTHGGASFGYT

J gene: TRBJ2-6
D gene: -
V gene: TRBV5-1
CDR3 protein: ASSLATGRGANVLT

J gene: TRBJ1-5
D gene: -
V gene: TRBV7-8
CDR3 protein: ASSFNRNQPQH

J gene: TRBJ2-2
D gene: -
V gene: TRBV9
CDR3 protein: ASGTEGSSLNTGELF

J gene: TRBJ1-2
D gene: -
V gene: TRBV2
CDR3 protein: ASSAGETNYGYT

J gene: TRBJ1-6
D gene: -
V gene: TRBV7-9
CDR3 protein: ASSSPEGSPLH

J gene: TRBJ2-3
D gene: -
V gene: TRBV5-1
CDR3 protein: ASSLEAGAITDTQY

J gene: TRBJ2-1
D gene: -
V gene: TRBV4-1
CDR3 protein: ASSTGDSSYNEQF

J gene: TRBJ2-1
D gene: -
V gene: TRBV9
CDR3 protein: ASSARLNSVPNNEQF

J gene: TRBJ2-1
D gene: TRBD2
V gene: TRBV29-1
CDR3 protein: SAVTTSGSYNEQF

J gene: TRBJ2-1
D gene: TRBD2
V gene: TRBV5-5
CDR3 protein: ASSLGASGPRSYNEQF

J gene: TRBJ1-2
D gene: -
V gene: TRBV6-6
CDR3 protein: ASSYTINYGYT

J gene: TRBJ2-7
D gene: -
V gene: TRBV28
CDR3 protein: ASSRVFYEQY

J gene: TRBJ2-1
D gene: -
V gene: TRBV12-3/TRBV12-4
CDR3 protein: ASGGASYNEQF

J gene: TRBJ2-5
D gene: TRBD2
V gene: TRBV27
CDR3 protein: ASSSGLAGWETQY

J gene: TRBJ2-2
D gene: TRBD2
V gene: TRBV29-1
CDR3 protein: SANGGIPGLAGTGELF

J gene: TRBJ1-1
D gene: -
V gene: TRBV5-5
CDR3 protein: ASSLWGENTEAF

J gene: TRBJ2-3
D gene: -
V gene: TRBV12-3/TRBV12-4
CDR3 protein: ATSWGGTDTQY

J gene: TRBJ2-1
D gene: -
V gene: TRBV29-1
CDR3 protein: STAGLDEQF

J gene: TRBJ1-1
D gene: -
V gene: TRBV4-1
CDR3 protein: ASGGNTEAF

J gene: TRBJ2-3
D gene: -
V gene: TRBV12-3/TRBV12-4
CDR3 protein: ASSLIFRAGQLSTDTQY

J gene: TRBJ2-1
D gene: TRBD1
V gene: TRBV3-1
CDR3 protein: ASSQVVRDRDLGEQF

J gene: TRBJ2-7
D gene: -
V gene: TRBV10-2
CDR3 protein: ASSDGSLADLYEQY

J gene: TRBJ2-7
D gene: TRBD2
V gene: TRBV29-1
CDR3 protein: SVEGGGGPTYEQY

J gene: TRBJ2-2
D gene: TRBD1
V gene: TRBV5-6
CDR3 protein: ASSLGQGYTGELF

J gene: TRBJ2-7
D gene: TRBD2
V gene: TRBV9
CDR3 protein: ASSDEGGSEPYEQY

J gene: TRBJ1-1
D gene: -
V gene: TRBV29-1
CDR3 protein: SVGLLGGWTEAF

J gene: TRBJ1-3
D gene: -
V gene: TRBV20-1
CDR3 protein: SARVTGLGNTIY

J gene: TRBJ1-1
D gene: -
V gene: TRBV7-9
CDR3 protein: ASSKSRAGLDEAF

J gene: TRBJ2-1
D gene: -
V gene: TRBV5-1
CDR3 protein: ASSWRRGLADNEQF

J gene: TRBJ1-2
D gene: -
V gene: TRBV5-1
CDR3 protein: ASSLAGGPVGYT

J gene: TRBJ2-2
D gene: TRBD2
V gene: TRBV7-9
CDR3 protein: ASSLLGGKNTGELF

J gene: TRBJ2-3
D gene: -
V gene: TRBV3-1
CDR3 protein: ASSQAPGEVRGDTQY

J gene: TRBJ2-7
D gene: -
V gene: TRBV12-3/TRBV12-4
CDR3 protein: ASSLDPHEQY

J gene: TRBJ2-7
D gene: TRBD2
V gene: TRBV19
CDR3 protein: ASSRLAGASYEQY

J gene: TRBJ2-5
D gene: -
V gene: TRBV3-1
CDR3 protein: ASSPRSETRFEEETQY

J gene: TRBJ1-4
D gene: TRBD1
V gene: TRBV27
CDR3 protein: ASSLGGVVDRDEKLF

J gene: TRBJ2-7
D gene: TRBD2
V gene: TRBV25-1
CDR3 protein: ASNLAGGDEQY

J gene: TRBJ1-2
D gene: TRBD1
V gene: TRBV19
CDR3 protein: ASSGTVNGYT

J gene: TRBJ1-1
D gene: -
V gene: TRBV20-1
CDR3 protein: SARTQTLLGTEAF

J gene: TRBJ2-7
D gene: TRBD2
V gene: TRBV4-3
CDR3 protein: ASSQSSGSYEQY